These 21 T cell receptor beta chains originate from one sample sequenced in a study of cytomegalovirus exposure and HLA in healthy donors. Sequenced by immunoSEQ multiplex PCR; TCRdb stores in-frame clones only, minus some. The sample holds under 200,000 clones; around 88% are singletons and the top ten take approximately 2.1%. Input material: PBMCs. The receptors derive from a woman aged 18 to 35 in good health and CMV-seronegative.

The chain combines TRBV19 with TRBJ1-3; no firm D call. The CDR3 sequence is 13 residues long. Trimming stripped 5 bases from V and 0 bases from J, with 5 bases between. The germline CDR1 and CDR2 sequences are LNHDA and SQIVND (reference sequence). The CDR3 protein is CASSDNSGNTIYF. CDR3 coding DNA: TGTGCCAGTAGTGACAACTCTGGAAACACCATATATTTT.

This rearrangement joins TRBV7-9 to TRBJ2-7; tentatively, D is TRBD1 (6 bases). V gave up 1 base and J gave up 3 bases, with 13 bases separating them. The CDR3 totals 15 residues. From germline, CDR1 is SEHNR and CDR2 FQNEAQ (reference sequence). The CDR3 sequence: CASSLGTGIDYEQYF. The CDR3 DNA sequence: TGTGCCAGCAGCTTAGGAACAGGGATAGACTACGAGCAGTACTTC.

The rearrangement uses TRBV6-5 and TRBJ1-1; 9 bases map to TRBD1. The CDR3 loop spans 15 amino acids. Trimming removed 0 bases from V and 5 bases from J; junction bases left unmatched: 4. Per germline, CDR1 MNHEY and CDR2 SVGAGI. This chain's CDR3 is CASSYSTGGTTEAFF. Here the CDR3 DNA reads TGTGCCAGCAGTTACTCGACAGGGGGTACGACTGAAGCTTTCTTT.

V gene TRBV10-3 combines with J gene TRBJ2-7; TRBD1 matches 8 bases. Germline V gene lookup returns CDR1 ENHRY and CDR2 SYGVKD. The ends lost 6 bases at V and 3 bases at J; junction bases unmatched: 4. The CDR3 runs to 13 residues. The CDR3 DNA sequence: TGTGCCATCAGCGAAGGGACAGGCTACGAGCAGTACTTC. Amino acids: CAISEGTGYEQYF.

This clone has only a few counts. This chain connects TRBV29-1 to TRBJ1-2; D is unresolved. This CDR3 has 11 amino acids. V lost 6 bases, J lost 6 bases, and 11 bases lay in between. The germline CDR1 and CDR2 sequences are SQVTM and ANQGSEA. The CDR3 DNA is TGCAGCGTGCGGAGGTCAGATGGCTACACCTTC. Translating it yields CSVRRSDGYTF.

Regarding this clone: Other DNA sequences in the sample encode the same CDR3. V usage is TRBV5-1 and J usage is TRBJ2-3; D remains unclear. The CDR3 is 14 residues long. Trimming stripped 2 bases from V and 2 bases from J, with 9 bases between. Per the germline V gene, CDR1 is SGHRS and CDR2 is YFSETQ. CDR3 region: CASSLESPTDTQYF. The CDR3 DNA reads as TGCGCCAGCAGCTTAGAGTCCCCCACAGATACGCAGTATTTT.

The chain is built from TRBV10-2 and TRBJ2-2; D perhaps matches TRBD2 (6 bases). The germline V gene has CDR1 WSHSY and CDR2 SAAADI. V lost 3 bases to trimming and J lost 7 bases, with 12 bases between them. The CDR3 sequence is 14 residues long. The CDR3 region is CASSETSFHGELFF. CDR3 bases: TGCGCCAGCAGTGAAACTAGCTTCCACGGGGAGCTGTTTTTT.

The chain links TRBV6-5 to TRBJ2-2, with 9 bases identical to TRBD2. There are 15 residues in the CDR3. With V trimmed by 2 bases and J by 7 bases, 5 bases remained unmatched. Germline V gene lookup returns CDR1 MNHEY and CDR2 SVGAGI. CDR3 bases: TGTGCCAGCAGTTACAGGCTAGCGGGGAACGGGGAGCTGTTTTTT. This encodes CASSYRLAGNGELFF.

The chain couples TRBV13 to TRBJ2-2; D may be TRBD1 (6 bases). CDR1 and CDR2 (germline): PRHDT, FYEKMQ (reference sequence). The CDR3 is 17 amino acids. The V end was cut by 5 bases, the J end by 0 bases, with 16 bases between. The CDR3 sequence is CASSVKAGTTNTGELFF. In nucleotides, the CDR3 is TGTGCCAGCAGCGTAAAAGCCGGGACAACGAACACCGGGGAGCTGTTTTTT. The complete variable domain, with remaining parts taken from reference TRBV13 and TRBJ2-2, reads AAGVIQSPRHLIKEKRETATLKCYPIPRHDTVYWYQQGPGQDPQFLISFYEKMQSDKGSIPDRFSAQQFSDYHSELNMSSLELGDSALYFCASSVKAGTTNTGELFFGEGSRLTVL.

This clone occurred a few times. The J gene is TRBJ1-2, the V gene TRBV4-1; D ambiguous. Trimming left V 0 bases short and J 4 bases short, with 9 bases between. The germline V gene has CDR1 MGHRA and CDR2 YSYEKL. The CDR3 spans 14 residues. The CDR3 region has the DNA TGCGCCAGCAGCCAAGACGGCGGAACCTATGGCTACACCTTC. Amino acid sequence: CASSQDGGTYGYTF.

This CDR3 reads CASSQTSGSFEQYF. The CDR3 DNA follows: TGTGCCAGCAGCCAAACTAGCGGGAGTTTCGAGCAGTACTTC. This rearrangement joins TRBV6-5 to TRBJ2-7; 11 bases match TRBD2. CDR3 length: 14 residues. Germline loops: CDR1 MNHEY, CDR2 SVGAGI. V lost 6 bases to trimming and J lost 6 bases; unmatched junction nucleotides: 7.

This clone appeared once. The gene calls are TRBV5-1 and TRBJ1-4; unclear D gene. The germline CDR1 and CDR2 sequences are SGHRS and YFSETQ. The ends were cut back, 4 bases at V and 1 base at J, with 8 bases in the middle. The CDR3 length is 14 residues. Written as DNA, the CDR3 is TGCGCCAGCAGCCGCGGGTTAACTAATGAAAAACTGTTTTTT. It yields the protein CASSRGLTNEKLFF.

The CDR3 protein is CASSLDPTDTQYF. The DNA for the CDR3 is TGTGCCAGCAGCTTGGATCCGACAGATACGCAGTATTTT. The chain is built from TRBV5-6 and TRBJ2-3; D not resolved. This CDR3 has 13 residues. Trimming took 0 bases from V and 3 from J, leaving 5 bases between them. The germline V gene encodes CDR1 SGHDT and CDR2 YYEEEE.

The V gene is TRBV11-2, the J gene TRBJ2-1, with TRBD2 matching 15 bases. Germline CDR1 SGHAT, CDR2 FQNNGV. The CDR3 sequence is 16 residues long. Losses at the gene ends were 4 bases for V and 10 bases for J; bases not matched to a gene: 8. The CDR3 DNA is TGTGCCAGCAGCTCCACCTTGGGACTAGCGGGAGGAGAGCAGTTCTTC. The encoded protein is CASSSTLGLAGGEQFF.

This CDR3 is CASSLSRQVYNEQFF. The CDR3 nucleotides read TGTGCCAGCAGCTTAAGCCGACAGGTTTACAATGAGCAGTTCTTC. The chain couples TRBV7-9 to TRBJ2-1; D may be TRBD1 (6 bases). V lost 2 bases, J lost 4 bases, and 12 bases lay in between. The CDR3 covers 15 residues. Germline CDR1 reads SEHNR; CDR2 reads FQNEAQ (reference sequence). The whole variable domain, remainder taken from reference TRBV7-9 and TRBJ2-1, is DTGVSQNPRHKITKRGQNVTFRCDPISEHNRLYWYRQTLGQGPEFLTYFQNEAQLEKSRLLSDRFSAERPKGSFSTLEIQRTEQGDSAMYLCASSLSRQVYNEQFFGPGTRLTVL.

This clone came up once. J is TRBJ2-7 and V is TRBV13, with D maybe TRBD1 (6 bases). Germline loops: CDR1 PRHDT, CDR2 FYEKMQ (reference sequence). V was cut by 1 base and J by 7 bases, with 14 bases left in between. The CDR3 runs 14 residues. The CDR3 coding sequence is TGTGCCAGCAGCTTAGACAGGGACCAGGGAGAGCAGTACTTC. It encodes CASSLDRDQGEQYF.

The chain recombines TRBV7-2 with TRBJ2-1, with TRBD1 matching 8 bases. Germline V gene lookup returns CDR1 SGHTA and CDR2 FQGNSA. This CDR3 contains 15 residues. V trimming: 3 bases; J trimming: 3 bases; junction bases outside the gene matches: 4. CDR3 DNA sequence: TGTGCCAGCAGCTTGGGGACAGGTGTCTACAATGAGCAGTTCTTC. Residues: CASSLGTGVYNEQFF. Based on the CDR3 plus reference TRBV7-2 and TRBJ2-1, the full variable domain is GAGVSQSPSNKVTEKGKDVELRCDPISGHTALYWYRQSLGQGLEFLIYFQGNSAPDKSGLPSDRFSAERTGGSVSTLTIQRTQQEDSAVYLCASSLGTGVYNEQFFGPGTRLTVL.

The chain carries TRBV29-1 and TRBJ2-7, with 12 bases matching TRBD1. This CDR3 has 13 amino acids. The V segment lost 1 base and the J segment 7 bases; nucleotides outside the gene matches: 2. Germline CDR1 reads SQVTM; CDR2 reads ANQGSEA. This CDR3 is CSVEGDRGREQYF. The CDR3, as DNA: TGCAGCGTTGAAGGGGACAGGGGGCGGGAGCAGTACTTC.

The chain employs TRBV5-4 and TRBJ1-2; D remains ambiguous. The length of the CDR3 is 12 residues. From germline, CDR1 is SGHNT and CDR2 YYREEE (reference sequence). The V and J ends lost 4 bases and 4 bases respectively, with 8 bases between them. The CDR3 spells CASSTESYGYTF. CDR3 coding DNA: TGTGCCAGCAGCACGGAGAGCTATGGCTACACCTTC.

The gene calls are TRBV10-3 and TRBJ1-5; 11 positions match TRBD1. This CDR3 has 16 amino acids. Germline V lookup: CDR1 ENHRY, CDR2 SYGVKD. With 1 base clipped from V and 6 bases from J, the junction kept 5 bases outside the gene matches. The CDR3 protein is CAISELGQGVGQPQHF. The CDR3 DNA reads as TGTGCCATCAGTGAGTTGGGACAGGGGGTCGGTCAGCCCCAGCATTTT.

This clone has just one count. V usage is TRBV28 and J usage is TRBJ1-1; 8 bases line up with TRBD1. Germline V gene sequence: CDR1 MDHEN, CDR2 SYDVKM. Trimming removed 5 bases from V and 8 bases from J; junction bases left unmatched: 7. CDR3 length: 13 amino acids. The CDR3 DNA reads TGTGCCAGCAGTGGACAGGGAAGGTTGGAAGCTTTCTTT. This codes for CASSGQGRLEAFF.